Following are 11 T cell receptor beta chains from one sample sequenced in a study of blood T cell repertoires in COVID-19. Sequenced by immunoSEQ multiplex PCR; TCRdb stores in-frame clones only, minus some. Here the sample spans 350,000 to 400,000 clones, about 90% being singletons. Material: PBMCs or T cells enriched from blood (not recorded which). All receptors derive from a woman under 40 who had recovered from COVID-19.

The sample holds a few counts of this clone. The chain couples TRBV6-5 to TRBJ2-3, with D tentatively TRBD2 (5 bases). Per the germline V gene, CDR1 is MNHEY and CDR2 is SVGAGI. V lost 5 bases and J lost 6, with 9 bases in between. The CDR3 consists of 12 residues. CDR3 protein: CASSPTSDTQYF. For the CDR3, the DNA is TGTGCCAGCAGTCCCACTAGTGATACGCAGTATTTT.

This clone was counted once. For the CDR3, the DNA is TGTGCCAGCAGCGCCGGAGGGACGAACTATGGCTACACCTTC. This gives the protein CASSAGGTNYGYTF. The genes are TRBV9 and TRBJ1-2; tentatively, D is TRBD1 (5 bases). The germline V and J ends were trimmed by 3 bases and 2 bases, with 11 bases remaining between them. Germline CDR1 is SGDLS and CDR2 is YYNGEE. CDR3 size: 14 residues.

This clone was seen only a few times. The V gene is TRBV18, the J gene TRBJ1-4; unclear D gene. The germline V and J ends were trimmed by 4 bases and 0 bases, with 12 bases remaining between them. There are 16 residues in the CDR3. CDR1 and CDR2 from the germline V gene are KGHSH and LQKENI. The chain's CDR3 is CASSLGYSTTNEKLFF. In DNA form, the CDR3 reads TGTGCCAGCTCACTGGGCTACAGCACAACTAATGAAAAACTGTTTTTT.

This chain connects TRBV19 to TRBJ2-5; a possible D gene is TRBD1 (6 bases). Trimming took off 5 bases at V and 4 bases at J, with 14 bases between the two ends. CDR1 is LNHDA, CDR2 SQIVND, per germline (reference sequence). This CDR3 comprises 14 residues. CDR3 bases: TGTGCCAGTAGTCCCTCCCGGGACATAGAGACCCAGTACTTC. Its protein product is CASSPSRDIETQYF.

The chain uses TRBV28 and TRBJ1-4; weak D call: TRBD1 (5 bases). CDR1 is MDHEN and CDR2 is SYDVKM in the germline V gene. V was shortened by 1 base and J by 7 bases, with 22 bases between the two germline ends. This CDR3 has 18 amino acids. The CDR3 DNA sequence: TGTGCCAGCAGTTTATATTCCCGGTTCGGAGGGGAGAGTGAAAAACTGTTTTTT. This encodes CASSLYSRFGGESEKLFF. The variable domain in full, completed from reference TRBV28 and TRBJ1-4, reads DVKVTQSSRYLVKRTGEKVFLECVQDMDHENMFWYRQDPGLGLRLIYFSYDVKMKEKGDIPEGYSVSREKKERFSLILESASTNQTSMYLCASSLYSRFGGESEKLFFGSGTQLSVL.

V and J are TRBV7-8 and TRBJ2-3, with D unresolved. Germline V gene lookup returns CDR1 SGHVS and CDR2 FQNEAQ. This CDR3 contains 14 residues. V lost 1 base and J lost 0, with 5 bases in between. For the CDR3, the DNA is TGTGCCAGCAGCTTAGACAGTAGCACAGATACGCAGTATTTT. Its protein product is CASSLDSSTDTQYF. Complete variable domain (other parts from reference TRBV7-8 and TRBJ2-3): GAGVSQSPRYKVAKRGQDVALRCDPISGHVSLFWYQQALGQGPEFLTYFQNEAQLDKSGLPSDRFFAERPEGSVSTLKIQRTQQEDSAVYLCASSLDSSTDTQYFGPGTRLTVL.

The V gene is TRBV4-1, the J gene TRBJ2-1; TRBD2 matches at 10 bases. The CDR3 spans 16 residues. Trimming cost V 4 bases and J 2 bases; bases outside gene matches: 5. Germline V gene sequence: CDR1 MGHRA, CDR2 YSYEKL. The CDR3 nucleotides read TGCGCCAGCAGCCCGACCGGGACTAGCGCCTACAATGAGCAGTTCTTC. Its protein product is CASSPTGTSAYNEQFF.

The rearrangement joins TRBV28 to TRBJ1-1; 8 nucleotides align to TRBD1. Germline V CDR1 and CDR2: MDHEN, SYDVKM. This CDR3 comprises 14 residues. V dropped 3 bases and J dropped 0; count of bases not matched to a gene: 0. The CDR3 loop reads CASSLGQVNTEAFF. CDR3 sequence (DNA): TGTGCCAGCAGTTTGGGACAGGTGAACACTGAAGCTTTCTTT.

The V and J genes are TRBV2 and TRBJ1-5; 9 bases map to TRBD1. V lost 4 bases to trimming and J lost 6 bases; unmatched junction nucleotides: 7. The CDR3 has 15 residues. Germline V CDR1 and CDR2: SNHLY, FYNNEI. The CDR3 sequence: CASSGGQGSGQPQHF. The CDR3 nucleotides are TGTGCCAGCAGTGGGGGACAGGGCTCTGGTCAGCCCCAGCATTTT.

The chain recombines TRBV7-3 with TRBJ2-7; D possibly corresponds to TRBD2 (6 bases). The germline V and J ends were trimmed by 4 bases and 4 bases, with 11 bases remaining between them. The CDR3 is 13 amino acids. Germline loops: CDR1 SGHTA, CDR2 FQGTGA. The CDR3 region has the DNA TGTGCCAGCAGCTCGGGACTCGGGTACGAGCAGTACTTC. Residues: CASSSGLGYEQYF.

V usage is TRBV13 and J usage is TRBJ2-1, with TRBD1 identical over 11 bases. The CDR3 spans 15 residues. V shed 5 bases, J shed 6 bases, and the junction held 6 bases outside the gene matches. CDR1 and CDR2 (germline): PRHDT, FYEKMQ (reference sequence). The CDR3 spells CASSVDRGRRNEQFF. DNA for the CDR3: TGTGCCAGCAGCGTGGACAGGGGGCGCCGCAATGAGCAGTTCTTC.